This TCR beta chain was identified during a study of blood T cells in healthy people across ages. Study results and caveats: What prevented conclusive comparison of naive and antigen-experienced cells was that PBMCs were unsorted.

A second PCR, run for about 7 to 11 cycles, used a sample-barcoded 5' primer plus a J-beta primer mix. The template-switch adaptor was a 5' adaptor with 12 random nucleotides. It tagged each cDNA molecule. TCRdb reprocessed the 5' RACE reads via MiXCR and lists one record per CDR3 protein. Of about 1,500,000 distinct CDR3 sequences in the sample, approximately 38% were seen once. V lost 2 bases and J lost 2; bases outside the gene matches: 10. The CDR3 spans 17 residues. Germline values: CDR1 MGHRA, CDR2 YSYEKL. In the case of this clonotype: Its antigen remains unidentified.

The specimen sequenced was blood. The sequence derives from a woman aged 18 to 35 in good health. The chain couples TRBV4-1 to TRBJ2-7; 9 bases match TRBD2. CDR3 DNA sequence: TGCGCCAGCAGCCAATCTCAGCCTAGCGGGAACCCCTACGAGCAGTACTTC. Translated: CASSQSQPSGNPYEQYF.